A selection of T cell receptor beta chains follows, all from one sample in a study of Ad26.COV2.S vaccination and SARS-CoV-2 variants. TCRdb's table, derived via immunoSEQ multiplex PCR, lists solely in-frame clones and lacks some. The sample carries about 350,000 clones, roughly 85% recorded once. Sequencing was performed on peripheral blood, taken in a trial of Ad26.COV2.S vaccine versus placebo. The receptor source for this set is a person between 18 and 65 years old who received the Ad26.COV2.S COVID-19 vaccine or a placebo. Both conserved end residues are part of each CDR3. D genes are given only for firm matches. Not all rows give a size; the values are once, few, many and, for expanded clones, a class.

cdr3_aa,cdr3_nt,d_call,j_call,clone_size,cdr3_length,v_call
CAIGDRVTQYF,TGTGCCATCGGGGACAGGGTTACGCAGTATTTT,TRBD1,TRBJ2-3,NA,11,TRBV10-3
CAWTTRDSETQYF,TGTGCCTGGACTACCCGGGACAGCGAGACCCAGTACTTC,TRBD1,TRBJ2-5,NA,13,TRBV30
CASRLTGGSGNTIYF,TGTGCCAGCAGGCTTACAGGGGGCTCTGGAAACACCATATATTTT,TRBD1,TRBJ1-3,NA,15,TRBV14
CASRPTLAGAQEQYF,TGTGCCAGCAGACCAACACTAGCGGGAGCTCAAGAGCAGTACTTC,TRBD2,TRBJ2-7,NA,15,TRBV28
CSVGTSGANVLTF,TGCAGCGTTGGGACATCTGGGGCCAACGTCCTGACTTTC,NA,TRBJ2-6,NA,13,TRBV29-1
CASSVLAGGRYEQYF,TGTGCCAGCAGTGTTCTAGCGGGAGGGCGGTACGAGCAGTACTTC,TRBD2,TRBJ2-7,NA,15,TRBV6-4
CAVGKASYNSPLHF,TGTGCAGTGGGGAAAGCCTCCTATAATTCACCCCTCCACTTT,NA,TRBJ1-6,NA,14,TRBV15
CASSLAGLAGGHEQFF,TGTGCCAGCAGCTTGGCCGGACTAGCGGGGGGGCATGAGCAGTTCTTC,TRBD2,TRBJ2-1,NA,16,TRBV11-3
CASSRSPATNEKLFF,TGTGCCAGCAGTCGGTCGCCCGCAACTAATGAAAAACTGTTTTTT,NA,TRBJ1-4,NA,15,TRBV28
CASSLVLAGGTNTGELFF,TGTGCCAGCAGCTTAGTTCTAGCGGGAGGGACGAACACCGGGGAGCTGTTTTTT,TRBD2,TRBJ2-2,many,18,TRBV7-6
CASSLGGIRYEQYF,TGTGCCAGCAGCTTGGGTGGCATTAGGTACGAGCAGTACTTC,NA,TRBJ2-7,NA,14,TRBV5-5
CASGITGITEAFF,TGTGCCAGCGGTATAACAGGGATCACTGAAGCTTTCTTT,NA,TRBJ1-1,NA,13,TRBV12-3/TRBV12-4
CASSFNRDQQFF,TGTGCCAGCAGCTTCAACCGGGACCAGCAGTTCTTC,NA,TRBJ2-1,NA,12,TRBV7-2
CASSFGGSGDSNQPQHF,TGTGCCAGCAGCTTCGGAGGTTCAGGGGATAGCAATCAGCCCCAGCATTTT,NA,TRBJ1-5,NA,17,TRBV5-4
CASSLRGLTTYGYTF,TGTGCCAGCAGTCTTCGGGGCTTAACAACCTATGGCTACACCTTC,NA,TRBJ1-2,NA,15,TRBV6-2/TRBV6-3
CASSPGQGKSYEQFF,TGTGCCAGTTCACCGGGACAGGGGAAATCCTATGAGCAGTTCTTC,TRBD1,TRBJ2-1,NA,15,TRBV19
CASSILDWSRGRAHNEQFF,TGTGCCAGTAGTATTCTCGATTGGTCCCGCGGGAGGGCACACAATGAGCAGTTCTTC,TRBD2,TRBJ2-1,NA,19,TRBV19
CASSNAGGVQPQHF,TGTGCCAGCAGTAATGCAGGGGGGGTTCAGCCCCAGCATTTT,TRBD1,TRBJ1-5,NA,14,TRBV28
CAIRGGQGATDTQYF,TGTGCCATCAGGGGGGGACAGGGTGCCACAGATACGCAGTATTTT,TRBD1,TRBJ2-3,once,15,TRBV10-3
CASSSDVETQYF,TGTGCCAGCAGCTCGGACGTGGAGACCCAGTACTTC,NA,TRBJ2-5,NA,12,TRBV7-9
CARESGGFAIYEQYF,TGTGCCAGAGAATCAGGGGGTTTCGCCATCTACGAGCAGTACTTC,TRBD1,TRBJ2-7,NA,15,TRBV14
CSAILNEQFF,TGCAGTGCTATTCTCAATGAGCAGTTCTTC,NA,TRBJ2-1,NA,10,TRBV20-1
CASSSQGSYEQYF,TGTGCCAGCAGCTCACAGGGGTCCTACGAGCAGTACTTC,TRBD1,TRBJ2-7,NA,13,TRBV7-8